A selection of T cell receptor beta chains follows, all from one sample in a study of blood T cell repertoires in COVID-19. Libraries were prepared by immunoSEQ multiplex PCR; TCRdb keeps only in-frame clonotypes and omits some of them. The sample lists around 200,000 clones; roughly 85% were seen once. Sequencing was carried out using peripheral blood. These receptors came from a woman under 30 who had recovered from COVID-19. Each CDR3 is given with its conserved first and last residue. D genes are given only for firm matches. Size is omitted from some rows. Given values are once, few, many or a class for expanded clones.

d_call	clone_size	v_call	j_call	cdr3_nt	cdr3_aa
-	-	TRBV5-4	TRBJ2-7	TGTGCCAGCAGTTTAGGTGGCGGCCCGTACGAGCAGTACTTC	CASSLGGGPYEQYF
-	few	TRBV2	TRBJ2-7	TGTGCCAGCAATGCAGGGGATTACGAGCAGTACTTC	CASNAGDYEQYF
TRBD1	-	TRBV25-1	TRBJ1-1	TGTGCCAGCAGTGCACCACCGGGACAGGGCAACACTGAAGCTTTCTTT	CASSAPPGQGNTEAFF
-	-	TRBV2	TRBJ2-1	TGTGCCAGCAGTGTGTTTGCCAAGAGCTCCTACAATGAGCAGTTCTTC	CASSVFAKSSYNEQFF
TRBD1	-	TRBV19	TRBJ2-1	TGTGCCAGTAGAAACCCGAGGGGGACAGGATTAATAGGAACCTACAATGAGCAGTTCTTC	CASRNPRGTGLIGTYNEQFF
-	-	TRBV23-1	TRBJ1-1	TGCGCCAGCAGTCATATACACCCTTTATTTGCTGAAGCTTTCTTT	CASSHIHPLFAEAFF
-	-	TRBV29-1	TRBJ1-1	TGCAGCGTTGGGAATCTAGAAGGGAACACTGAAGCTTTCTTT	CSVGNLEGNTEAFF
TRBD1	-	TRBV10-2	TRBJ1-1	TGCGCCAGCGCCAGGTCAGGGGGACCTGAAGCTTTCTTT	CASARSGGPEAFF
-	-	TRBV5-3	TRBJ1-4	TGTGCCAGAACCCTGCCTAGTTTGCGTGAAAAACTGTTTTTT	CARTLPSLREKLFF
TRBD1	once	TRBV9	TRBJ2-7	TGTGCCAGCAGCGTAGCCTTGGTACCGGGACAGGGGGACTACGAGCAGTACTTC	CASSVALVPGQGDYEQYF
-	-	TRBV7-3	TRBJ1-1	TGTGCCAGCAGCTTAATGGGGGGTTCTGAAGCTTTCTTT	CASSLMGGSEAFF
-	many	TRBV7-8	TRBJ2-6	TGTGCCAGCAGCTTAGTAGGGGCCTCTGGGGCCAACGTCCTGACTTTC	CASSLVGASGANVLTF
TRBD2	-	TRBV20-1	TRBJ2-1	TGCAGTGCTAGTATTGGCGGTGGCGGGAGTGAGCAGTTCTTC	CSASIGGGGSEQFF
-	-	TRBV6-1	TRBJ1-2	TGTGCCAGCAGTGAATTGTCCGGCTATTCCCCCAGGCATGGCTACACCTTC	CASSELSGYSPRHGYTF
TRBD1	-	TRBV25-1	TRBJ1-5	TGTGCCAGCAGTGCACCGGGACAGGGCCATAGGAATCAGCCCCAGCATTTT	CASSAPGQGHRNQPQHF
TRBD1	many	TRBV19	TRBJ1-1	TGTGCCAGTAGTCTCCCAGGGGGTAGGATGAACACTGAAGCTTTCTTT	CASSLPGGRMNTEAFF
-	-	TRBV30	TRBJ1-2	TGTGCCTGGAGTGTCATCGGGGGGCGCTACTATGGCTACACCTTC	CAWSVIGGRYYGYTF
TRBD2	-	TRBV29-1	TRBJ2-1	TGCAGCGTTCCTTTTAGCGGGAGCTCCTACAATGAGCAGTTCTTC	CSVPFSGSSYNEQFF
TRBD2	-	TRBV5-1	TRBJ2-1	TGCGCCAGCAGAATACTAGCGGGAGTAAATGAGCAGTTCTTC	CASRILAGVNEQFF
-	-	TRBV24-1	TRBJ2-7	TGTGCCACCAGTGATCCGACGGGGAGCTCCTACGAGCAGTACTTC	CATSDPTGSSYEQYF
TRBD1	few	TRBV5-1	TRBJ2-7	TGCGCCAGCAGCTTGGGACAGGGTGGCGAGCAGTACTTC	CASSLGQGGEQYF
-	-	TRBV12-3/TRBV12-4	TRBJ1-3	TGTGCCAGCAGTTTCGGTGGAAACACCATATATTTT	CASSFGGNTIYF
-	-	TRBV15	TRBJ1-1	TGTGCCACCAGCAGAGATCGTGTTGAAGCTTTCTTT	CATSRDRVEAFF
-	-	TRBV9	TRBJ1-1	TGTGCCAGCAATCTAGGAGGGAACACTGAAGCTTTCTTT	CASNLGGNTEAFF
TRBD1	-	TRBV15	TRBJ2-7	TGTGCCACCAGCAGAATAGGGGACAGGGCCTACGAGCAGTACTTC	CATSRIGDRAYEQYF
TRBD1	-	TRBV4-2	TRBJ1-2	TGTGCCAGCAGCCAATTACTGCGGGACAGGGTCGATAACTATGGCTACACCTTC	CASSQLLRDRVDNYGYTF
TRBD1	-	TRBV10-1	TRBJ2-1	TGCGCCAGCAGTGAGGGGAAGGACAGGCTTCCTTCCTACAATGAGCAGTTCTTC	CASSEGKDRLPSYNEQFF
-	-	TRBV3-1/TRBV3-2	TRBJ1-2	TGTGCCAGCAGCCAAGGTCCCCTAGAGGGTGGCTACACCTTC	CASSQGPLEGGYTF
TRBD2	-	TRBV7-3	TRBJ2-7	TGTGCCAGCAGCCCGGGACTAGCGGGAGTGAACGAGCAGTACTTC	CASSPGLAGVNEQYF
-	once	TRBV7-2	TRBJ1-1	TGTGCCAACCCGGTTGCCGGCACTGAAGCTTTCTTT	CANPVAGTEAFF
TRBD2	-	TRBV27	TRBJ2-1	TGTGCCAGCAGTTTATGGGTAGCGGGGAGTACCTACAATGAGCAGTTCTTC	CASSLWVAGSTYNEQFF
-	-	TRBV5-1	TRBJ1-2	TGCGCCAGCAGCTTGTCTGCAGCTAACTATGGCTACACCTTC	CASSLSAANYGYTF
TRBD2	-	TRBV10-1	TRBJ2-7	TGCGCCAGCAGTGGGGGCGGGAGACTCTCCTACGAGCAGTACTTC	CASSGGGRLSYEQYF
-	once	TRBV4-2	TRBJ2-2	TGTGCCAGCAGCCTGGGGGCCTGGGAGCTGTTTTTT	CASSLGAWELFF
-	-	TRBV25-1	TRBJ1-1	TGTGCCAGCAGTTGGGGGGACACTGAAGCTTTCTTT	CASSWGDTEAFF
TRBD1	once	TRBV9	TRBJ1-2	TGTGCCAGCAGCGTAGAAGGACAGGGGGGCGGTGGCTACACCTTC	CASSVEGQGGGGYTF
-	-	TRBV4-3	TRBJ1-2	TGCGCCAGCGGTTCCCAGGACAACGGATACTATGGCTACACCTTC	CASGSQDNGYYGYTF
-	-	TRBV30	TRBJ1-2	TGTGCCTGGAGACCCACAACGGGGTTAGACTATGGCTACACCTTC	CAWRPTTGLDYGYTF
-	-	TRBV11-1	TRBJ2-7	TGTGCCAGCAGCTCCAGGAGAGGGAGTGAGGAGCAGTACTTC	CASSSRRGSEEQYF
TRBD1	-	TRBV18	TRBJ1-2	TGTGCCAGCTCACCAGCTCAAACAGGGGGCATTGGCTACACCTTC	CASSPAQTGGIGYTF
-	-	TRBV15	TRBJ1-1	TGTGCCACCAGCGGTACAGGGCCGAGGACTGAAGCTTTCTTT	CATSGTGPRTEAFF
-	-	TRBV6-2/TRBV6-3	TRBJ2-7	TGTGCCAGCAGTTCCTTCAGGGAAGGCGAGCAGTACTTC	CASSSFREGEQYF
-	-	TRBV5-6	TRBJ2-3	TGTGCCAGCAGCTTGATGAGCGGATCTTTTCCAGATACGCAGTATTTT	CASSLMSGSFPDTQYF
-	-	TRBV5-1	TRBJ1-1	TGCGCCAGCAGCTCCTATCGCAGGGGAGACACTGAAGCTTTCTTT	CASSSYRRGDTEAFF
-	-	TRBV9	TRBJ1-1	TGTGCCAGCAGCGGAAGGGAGGGCGCCACTGAAGCTTTCTTT	CASSGREGATEAFF
TRBD1	-	TRBV9	TRBJ1-1	TGTGCCAGCAGCACAGGGGGCATGAACACTGAAGCTTTCTTT	CASSTGGMNTEAFF
TRBD1	-	TRBV5-6	TRBJ1-2	TGTGCCAGCAGCTTGGTTCAGACCTTTGACAGGGACTATGGCTACACCTTC	CASSLVQTFDRDYGYTF
-	-	TRBV29-1	TRBJ2-5	TGCAGCGTTGGGGGACTTCTTCGACAAGAGACCCAGTACTTC	CSVGGLLRQETQYF
TRBD1	-	TRBV7-2	TRBJ2-5	TGTGCCAGCAGCTCCAAGACGGGACAGAACAGGCTAGAGACCCAGTACTTC	CASSSKTGQNRLETQYF
-	-	TRBV9	TRBJ2-2	TGTGCCAGCAGCGCGGGGGACAGACTACCATACGGGGAGCTGTTTTTT	CASSAGDRLPYGELFF
-	-	TRBV3-1/TRBV3-2	TRBJ2-2	TGTGCCAGCCTCCGGGGTGGGAGCACCGGGGAGCTGTTTTTT	CASLRGGSTGELFF